These T cell receptor beta chains were read from a single sample in a study of Ad26.COV2.S vaccination and SARS-CoV-2 variants. This table comes from immunoSEQ multiplex PCR, and its TCRdb copy is limited to in-frame clones, with some not included. The sample has about 680,000 clones, about 90% seen once. Sequencing was performed on peripheral blood, taken in a trial of Ad26.COV2.S vaccine versus placebo. The receptor set was obtained from a person between 18 and 59 years old who received the Ad26.COV2.S COVID-19 vaccine or a placebo. The CDR3 runs from the conserved cysteine through the conserved F or W. Fields, in order: CDR3 DNA, CDR3 protein, V gene, J gene, D gene, clone size. The D gene is left open where the match is weak. Size is stated for part of the rows, as once, few or many counts, or as a class when the clone is expanded.

DNA: TGTGCCAGCTCACCACAGGAACAGGTGAACACCGGGGAGCTGTTTTTT
CDR3: CASSPQEQVNTGELFF
V: TRBV18
J: TRBJ2-2
D: .
size: .

DNA: TGTGCCAGCAGCCCAGCGCTGGGAGACAGGATCCCCTACGAGCAGTACTTC
CDR3: CASSPALGDRIPYEQYF
V: TRBV7-2
J: TRBJ2-7
D: .
size: .

DNA: TGTGCCAGCAGTTTCGGGGGGACAACTAATGAAAAACTGTTTTTT
CDR3: CASSFGGTTNEKLFF
V: TRBV28
J: TRBJ1-4
D: .
size: .

DNA: TGTGCCAGCAGCCCCCCGAGTTATGAGCAGTTCTTC
CDR3: CASSPPSYEQFF
V: TRBV7-2
J: TRBJ2-1
D: .
size: .

DNA: TGTGCCAGCAGTGAAGAGGAGCCTAATGAGCAGTTCTTC
CDR3: CASSEEEPNEQFF
V: TRBV6-1
J: TRBJ2-1
D: .
size: few

DNA: TGTGCCAGCAGCTTGGATAGCCCCTCGGGCACAGATACGCAGTATTTT
CDR3: CASSLDSPSGTDTQYF
V: TRBV7-2
J: TRBJ2-3
D: .
size: .

DNA: TGCGCCAGCAGCTTCCAGGGACAAGAGACCCAGTACTTC
CDR3: CASSFQGQETQYF
V: TRBV5-1
J: TRBJ2-5
D: .
size: few

DNA: TGTGCCTGGAGTGTACACTCGAGGGGGGCTGAAGCTTTCTTT
CDR3: CAWSVHSRGAEAFF
V: TRBV30
J: TRBJ1-1
D: .
size: once

DNA: TGTGCCAGCAGCTTCAGGGATAGTAATGAAAAACTGTTTTTT
CDR3: CASSFRDSNEKLFF
V: TRBV13
J: TRBJ1-4
D: .
size: .

DNA: TGTGCCAGCAGCCTAGCGGGGGCAGTTGGCGAGCAGTACTTC
CDR3: CASSLAGAVGEQYF
V: TRBV3-1/TRBV3-2
J: TRBJ2-7
D: TRBD2
size: .

DNA: TGTGCCAGCACGGGGGCCTCTGGAAACACCATATATTTT
CDR3: CASTGASGNTIYF
V: TRBV6-5
J: TRBJ1-3
D: .
size: .

DNA: TGCGCCAGCAGCAGGACAGGGAATGGCTACACCTTC
CDR3: CASSRTGNGYTF
V: TRBV5-1
J: TRBJ1-2
D: TRBD1
size: .

DNA: TGTGCCAGCAGGCGCGGACAGGTTGATGGCTACACCTTC
CDR3: CASRRGQVDGYTF
V: TRBV12-3/TRBV12-4
J: TRBJ1-2
D: TRBD1
size: .

DNA: TGTGCCAGCAGCCAAGAAGGGGGCGCCGGGTCACCCCTCCACTTT
CDR3: CASSQEGGAGSPLHF
V: TRBV3-1/TRBV3-2
J: TRBJ1-6
D: TRBD1
size: .

DNA: TGTGCCAGCAGTGAAGCGCTGTTCGGGAAGGTGAACACTGAAGCTTTCTTT
CDR3: CASSEALFGKVNTEAFF
V: TRBV6-1
J: TRBJ1-1
D: .
size: .

DNA: TGCGCCAGCAGCTGGGGACAGGGCAATGAGCAGTTCTTC
CDR3: CASSWGQGNEQFF
V: TRBV5-1
J: TRBJ2-1
D: TRBD1
size: once

DNA: TGTGCCAGCAGCTTGGGGCTAGCCAAAAACATTCAGTACTTC
CDR3: CASSLGLAKNIQYF
V: TRBV5-6
J: TRBJ2-4
D: .
size: .

DNA: TGCAGCGGGGGACAAGAGACCCAGTACTTC
CDR3: CSGGQETQYF
V: TRBV29-1
J: TRBJ2-5
D: .
size: .

DNA: TGCGCCAGTGGTACGTGTGGCTACACCTTC
CDR3: CASGTCGYTF
V: TRBV5-1
J: TRBJ1-2
D: .
size: .

DNA: TGTGCCAGTAGCCCCCGGACCTACAATGAGCAGTTCTTC
CDR3: CASSPRTYNEQFF
V: TRBV19
J: TRBJ2-1
D: .
size: .

DNA: TGTGCCAGCAGCCCGGGACTAGCGGGTGGCACAGATACGCAGTATTTT
CDR3: CASSPGLAGGTDTQYF
V: TRBV5-4
J: TRBJ2-3
D: TRBD2
size: once

DNA: TGTGCCAGCAGCTTAGGGTCAGGGGGGGTCAATCAGCCCCAGCATTTT
CDR3: CASSLGSGGVNQPQHF
V: TRBV7-2
J: TRBJ1-5
D: TRBD1
size: .

DNA: TGTGCCAGCAGCTTACAGGGTTTGAACACTGAAGCTTTCTTT
CDR3: CASSLQGLNTEAFF
V: TRBV7-9
J: TRBJ1-1
D: .
size: .

DNA: TGTGCCAGCAGAGGACGGGACAGGTACGAGCAGTACTTC
CDR3: CASRGRDRYEQYF
V: TRBV6-6
J: TRBJ2-7
D: TRBD1
size: .

DNA: TGTGCCAGCAGCCTCATCACAGATACGCAGTATTTT
CDR3: CASSLITDTQYF
V: TRBV11-2
J: TRBJ2-3
D: .
size: .

DNA: TGTGCCAGCAGCCAAGAGGTGATGCGAGTTACTGAAGCTTTCTTT
CDR3: CASSQEVMRVTEAFF
V: TRBV4-2
J: TRBJ1-1
D: .
size: .

DNA: TGTGCCAGTAGTCCGCTGGACAGCTCTGGAAACACCATATATTTT
CDR3: CASSPLDSSGNTIYF
V: TRBV19
J: TRBJ1-3
D: .
size: .

DNA: TGTGCCAGCAGCTTGGATACAGGGATAAGTGCTTTCTTT
CDR3: CASSLDTGISAFF
V: TRBV5-5
J: TRBJ1-1
D: .
size: once

DNA: TGCGCCAGCAGGGGGACAGAGGGGGGCAATCAGCCCCAGCATTTT
CDR3: CASRGTEGGNQPQHF
V: TRBV10-2
J: TRBJ1-5
D: TRBD1
size: .

DNA: TGCGCCAGCAGTACGGGCCTCAGCTCCTACGAGCAGTACTTC
CDR3: CASSTGLSSYEQYF
V: TRBV10-1
J: TRBJ2-7
D: .
size: .

DNA: TGTGCCAGCTCACCACCGGCAGGAGCTACCAAAAACATTCAGTACTTC
CDR3: CASSPPAGATKNIQYF
V: TRBV18
J: TRBJ2-4
D: .
size: .

DNA: TGTGCCAGCAGTTTAGTGGCAGGGGATGGCTACACCTTC
CDR3: CASSLVAGDGYTF
V: TRBV12-3/TRBV12-4
J: TRBJ1-2
D: .
size: .

DNA: TGTGCCAGCAGGCAGCCGGGACAGAGCACCACTGAAGCTTTCTTT
CDR3: CASRQPGQSTTEAFF
V: TRBV5-6
J: TRBJ1-1
D: TRBD1
size: .

DNA: TGTGCCAGCAGCTTTCAGGGGGTAAACACTGAAGCTTTCTTT
CDR3: CASSFQGVNTEAFF
V: TRBV7-2
J: TRBJ1-1
D: TRBD1
size: .

DNA: TGCAGCGTTGTCCTAATACTAATGAACACTGAAGCTTTCTTT
CDR3: CSVVLILMNTEAFF
V: TRBV29-1
J: TRBJ1-1
D: .
size: .

DNA: TGTGCCAGCAGCCGGTACAGGGGGTCTGCCTATGGCTACACCTTC
CDR3: CASSRYRGSAYGYTF
V: TRBV7-9
J: TRBJ1-2
D: TRBD1
size: .

DNA: TGTGCCTGGAGTCGGACAGGGACTAGCAATCAGCCCCAGCATTTT
CDR3: CAWSRTGTSNQPQHF
V: TRBV30
J: TRBJ1-5
D: TRBD1
size: .

DNA: TGTGCCAGCAAAAACGAGGAGGGGATTGGGAATGAGCAGTTCTTC
CDR3: CASKNEEGIGNEQFF
V: TRBV2
J: TRBJ2-1
D: .
size: .

DNA: TGTGCCAGCAGGAAACTGCCGGACAGGTTCCTCTACGAGCAGTACTTC
CDR3: CASRKLPDRFLYEQYF
V: TRBV21-1
J: TRBJ2-7
D: .
size: .

DNA: TGTGCCAGCAGCGTAGCGGGACAAAGGACAGATACGCAGTATTTT
CDR3: CASSVAGQRTDTQYF
V: TRBV9
J: TRBJ2-3
D: .
size: .

DNA: TGTGCCACCAGCAGAGGGGGTGAAAAACTGTTTTTT
CDR3: CATSRGGEKLFF
V: TRBV15
J: TRBJ1-4
D: .
size: .

DNA: TGTGCCAGCAGCCCCTGGGGTACAGGGGCCAACGTCCTGACTTTC
CDR3: CASSPWGTGANVLTF
V: TRBV7-2
J: TRBJ2-6
D: .
size: .

DNA: TGTGCCACCAGAAGGGCCGTCGGTTATGAGCAGTTCTTC
CDR3: CATRRAVGYEQFF
V: TRBV24-1
J: TRBJ2-1
D: .
size: .

DNA: TGTGCCAGCAGCCCGAGGGGACCCGTCACCGGGGAGCTGTTTTTT
CDR3: CASSPRGPVTGELFF
V: TRBV7-9
J: TRBJ2-2
D: .
size: many

DNA: TGTGCCAGCTCATCACAGGGGGCAACTAATGAAAAACTGTTTTTT
CDR3: CASSSQGATNEKLFF
V: TRBV18
J: TRBJ1-4
D: TRBD1
size: .

DNA: TGCGCCAGCAGCAGGGGGACGGACGGGGAGCTGTTTTTT
CDR3: CASSRGTDGELFF
V: TRBV10-1
J: TRBJ2-2
D: TRBD1
size: .

DNA: TGTGCCAGCTCACCAGAGGCTAGCGGTACAGATACGCAGTATTTT
CDR3: CASSPEASGTDTQYF
V: TRBV18
J: TRBJ2-3
D: TRBD2
size: .

DNA: TGTGCCAGCAGCCAAGAGGACGCCAGCACCGAGCAGTACTTC
CDR3: CASSQEDASTEQYF
V: TRBV3-1/TRBV3-2
J: TRBJ2-7
D: .
size: .

DNA: TGTGCCAGCAGCTTAGAACGTGGGGGTGGCTACACCTTC
CDR3: CASSLERGGGYTF
V: TRBV7-2
J: TRBJ1-2
D: .
size: .